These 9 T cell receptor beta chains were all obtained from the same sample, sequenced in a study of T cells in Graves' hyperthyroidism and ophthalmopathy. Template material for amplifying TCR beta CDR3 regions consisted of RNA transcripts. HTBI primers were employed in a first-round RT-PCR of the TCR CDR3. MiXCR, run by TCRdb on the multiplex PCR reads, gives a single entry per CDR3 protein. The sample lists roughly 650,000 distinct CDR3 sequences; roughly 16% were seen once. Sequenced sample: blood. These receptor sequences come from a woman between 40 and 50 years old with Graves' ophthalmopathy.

CDR3 DNA: TGTGCCAGCAGTTTGGACAGGACACTCTATGGCTACACCTTC. This gives the protein CASSLDRTLYGYTF. This rearrangement joins TRBV27 to TRBJ1-2; TRBD1 matches 7 bases. This CDR3 is built from 14 residues. Trimming at V came to 3 bases and at J to 4 bases, leaving 5 bases not matched to a gene. Germline loops: CDR1 MNHEY, CDR2 SMNVEV (reference sequence).

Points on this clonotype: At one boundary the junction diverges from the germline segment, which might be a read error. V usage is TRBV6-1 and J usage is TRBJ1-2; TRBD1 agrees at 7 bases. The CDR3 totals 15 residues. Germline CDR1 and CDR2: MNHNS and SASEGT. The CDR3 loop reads CAISESSGQTYGYTF. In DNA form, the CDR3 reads TGTGCCATCAGTGAGTCATCGGGACAGACCTATGGCTACACCTTC.

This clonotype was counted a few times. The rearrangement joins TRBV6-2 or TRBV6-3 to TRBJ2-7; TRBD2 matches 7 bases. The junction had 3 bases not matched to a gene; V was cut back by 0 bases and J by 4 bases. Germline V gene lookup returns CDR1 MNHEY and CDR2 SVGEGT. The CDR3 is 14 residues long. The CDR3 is CASSYSTGRYEQYF. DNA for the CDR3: TGTGCCAGCAGTTACTCCACCGGGAGGTACGAGCAGTACTTC.

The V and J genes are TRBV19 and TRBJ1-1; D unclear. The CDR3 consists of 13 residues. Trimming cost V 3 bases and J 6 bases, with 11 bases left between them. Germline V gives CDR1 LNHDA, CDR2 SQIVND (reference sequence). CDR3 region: CASSIRSSPEAFF. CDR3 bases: TGTGCCAGTAGTATTAGATCGAGCCCTGAAGCTTTCTTT.

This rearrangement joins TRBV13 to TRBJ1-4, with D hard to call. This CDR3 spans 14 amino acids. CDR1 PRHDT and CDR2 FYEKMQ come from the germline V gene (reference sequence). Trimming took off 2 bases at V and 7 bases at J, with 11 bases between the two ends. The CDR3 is CASSLKRIGEKLFF. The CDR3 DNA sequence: TGTGCCAGCAGCTTAAAAAGAATAGGTGAAAAACTGTTTTTT.

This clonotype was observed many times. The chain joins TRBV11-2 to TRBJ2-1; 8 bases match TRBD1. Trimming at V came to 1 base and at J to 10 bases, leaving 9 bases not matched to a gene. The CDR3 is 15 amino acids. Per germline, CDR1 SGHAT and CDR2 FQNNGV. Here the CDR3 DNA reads TGTGCCAGCAGCTTAGCCCGGACAGGGCTTAGGGAGCAGTTCTTC. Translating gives CASSLARTGLREQFF.

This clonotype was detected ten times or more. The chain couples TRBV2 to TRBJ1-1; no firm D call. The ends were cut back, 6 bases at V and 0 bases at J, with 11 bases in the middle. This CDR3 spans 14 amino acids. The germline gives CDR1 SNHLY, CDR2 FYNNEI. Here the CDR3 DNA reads TGTGCCAGCAGCGTTGGGGTCTTGAACACTGAAGCTTTCTTT. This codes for CASSVGVLNTEAFF. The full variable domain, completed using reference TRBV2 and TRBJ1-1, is EPEVTQTPSHQVTQMGQEVILRCVPISNHLYFYWYRQILGQKVEFLVSFYNNEISEKSEIFDDQFSVERPDGSNFTLKIRSTKLEDSAMYFCASSVGVLNTEAFFGQGTRLTVV.

CDR3 amino acids: CASCPGTSGGEDEQFF. The CDR3 DNA sequence: TGTGCCAGCTGTCCCGGGACTAGCGGGGGAGAGGATGAGCAGTTCTTC. The chain couples TRBV28 to TRBJ2-1, with 14 nucleotides matching TRBD2. The germline V gene has CDR1 MDHEN and CDR2 SYDVKM. J lost 8 bases, V lost 8 bases, and 11 bases had no gene match. The CDR3 has 16 residues.

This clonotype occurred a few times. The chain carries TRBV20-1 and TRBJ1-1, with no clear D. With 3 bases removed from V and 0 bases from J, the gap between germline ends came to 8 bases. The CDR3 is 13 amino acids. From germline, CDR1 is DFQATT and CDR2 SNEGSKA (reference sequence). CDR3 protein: CSARTVMNTEAFF. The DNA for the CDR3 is TGCAGTGCTAGGACGGTAATGAACACTGAAGCTTTCTTT.